This passage covers 25 T cell receptor beta chains from one sample sequenced in a study of neoadjuvant anti-PD-1 for oral cavity cancer. Libraries were prepared by immunoSEQ multiplex PCR; TCRdb keeps only in-frame clonotypes and omits some of them. The sample contains around 62,000 clones, more than 65% of which appear only once. The specimen was PBMCs, collected before nivolumab (anti-PD-1) treatment. These receptors were taken from a person aged 40 to 85 with oral cavity squamous cell carcinoma.

The chain recombines TRBV2 with TRBJ1-1; tentative D call: TRBD1 (6 bases). The V gene's germline CDR1 is SNHLY and CDR2 FYNNEI. V was clipped by 5 bases and J by 5 bases, with 15 bases between them. The CDR3 is 14 residues long. The CDR3 region is CASSQTGFQTEAFF. Written as DNA, the CDR3 is TGTGCCAGCAGTCAAACAGGGTTTCAAACTGAAGCTTTCTTT.

This clone came up once. A much larger clone differs from this one at a single base, so this may be a read error. The chain has TRBV10-2 and TRBJ1-1, with D possibly TRBD1 on 5 matching bases. The V end lost 6 bases, the J end lost 0 bases, and 11 bases lay between the germline ends. The CDR3 is made up of 14 amino acids. Per germline, CDR1 WSHSY and CDR2 SAAADI. The CDR3 coding sequence is TGCGCCAGCAGGGAGGGACGGATGAACACTGAAGCTTTCTTT. Protein sequence: CASREGRMNTEAFF.

This CDR3 is CASSGGTAREHGELFF. The CDR3 coding sequence is TGTGCCAGCAGCGGTGGGACAGCTAGAGAGCACGGGGAGCTGTTTTTT. The chain combines TRBV9 with TRBJ2-2; TRBD1 agrees at 7 bases. CDR1 is SGDLS and CDR2 is YYNGEE in the germline V gene. The CDR3 consists of 16 residues. V shed 3 bases and J 7 bases; nucleotides not matched to a gene: 12.

This clone has only one observation. The chain recombines TRBV28 with TRBJ1-6, with D possibly matching TRBD1 (5 bases). This CDR3 region has 13 residues. Germline V gives CDR1 MDHEN, CDR2 SYDVKM. V lost 11 bases and J lost 12, with 20 bases in between. In DNA, the CDR3 is TGTGCCGCCTCGGGGGAGGGATATGAACCCCTCCACTTT. Protein product: CAASGEGYEPLHF. The full variable domain, with the rest looked up from reference TRBV28 and TRBJ1-6, is DVKVTQSSRYLVKRTGEKVFLECVQDMDHENMFWYRQDPGLGLRLIYFSYDVKMKEKGDIPEGYSVSREKKERFSLILESASTNQTSMYLCAASGEGYEPLHFGNGTRLTVT.

The CDR3 here is CASSESWGTGLDTQYF. CDR3 DNA sequence: TGTGCCAGCAGTGAGTCGTGGGGGACAGGGCTAGATACGCAGTATTTT. The chain recombines TRBV6-1 with TRBJ2-3; TRBD1 aligns across 9 bases. V dropped 3 bases and J dropped 5; count of bases not matched to a gene: 9. CDR1 and CDR2 (germline): MNHNS, SASEGT. The CDR3 totals 16 residues.

The V and J genes are TRBV7-9 and TRBJ2-1, with D perhaps assigned TRBD1 or TRBD2 (5 bases each). The CDR3 has 13 residues. Trimming took off 7 bases at V and 8 bases at J, with 15 bases between the two ends. Germline V gene lookup returns CDR1 SEHNR and CDR2 FQNEAQ (reference sequence). In DNA, the CDR3 is TGTGCCAGCACCCTTCGGGGCCTAGATGAGCAGTTCTTC. It codes for CASTLRGLDEQFF.

This chain links TRBV18 with TRBJ1-2; D is unresolved. CDR3 length equals 15 residues. Germline V gives CDR1 KGHSH, CDR2 LQKENI. With 1 base removed from V and 3 bases from J, the gap between germline ends came to 12 bases. CDR3: CASSPRLTDDYGYTF. Written as DNA, the CDR3 is TGTGCCAGCTCACCACGACTGACTGATGACTATGGCTACACCTTC.

The genes are TRBV28 and TRBJ2-7; D tentatively reads TRBD1 or TRBD2 (5 bases each). The length of the CDR3 is 14 residues. Trimming left V 6 bases short and J 0 bases short, with 12 bases between. Per the germline V gene, CDR1 is MDHEN and CDR2 is SYDVKM. Here the CDR3 reads CASSPSGPSYEQYF. For the CDR3, the DNA is TGTGCCAGCAGCCCGTCGGGACCCTCCTACGAGCAGTACTTC.

This chain connects TRBV6-1 to TRBJ1-6; 9 nucleotides agree with TRBD1. CDR1 is MNHNS, CDR2 SASEGT, per germline. Trimming at V came to 10 bases and at J to 11 bases, leaving 9 bases not matched to a gene. This CDR3 comprises 13 residues. This chain's CDR3 is CAISTGGWTPLHF. The CDR3 DNA reads as TGTGCCATCTCCACAGGGGGCTGGACACCCCTCCACTTT.

The chain combines TRBV9 with TRBJ1-6; D is possibly TRBD1 (5 bases). This CDR3 has 14 amino acids. Between the trimmed V and J ends, which lost 0 bases and 7 bases, there was a span of 8 bases. Germline CDR1 is SGDLS and CDR2 is YYNGEE. The CDR3 nucleotides read TGTGCCAGCAGCGTAGTAGGGGACAATTCACCCCTCCACTTT. Translated: CASSVVGDNSPLHF.

V gene TRBV19 combines with J gene TRBJ2-2, with D possibly TRBD1 on 5 matching bases. The CDR3 totals 13 residues. Germline V gene sequence: CDR1 LNHDA, CDR2 SQIVND (reference sequence). Trimming left V 7 bases short and J 0 bases short, with 6 bases between. The DNA for the CDR3 is TGTGCCAGTACCAGGGCGAACACCGGGGAGCTGTTTTTT. Translation: CASTRANTGELFF.

The chain has TRBV27 and TRBJ2-3; 11 bases match TRBD2. Germline CDR1 is MNHEY and CDR2 is SMNVEV (reference sequence). J was trimmed by 3 bases and V by 4 bases; bases with no gene match: 0. The length of the CDR3 is 14 residues. DNA for the CDR3: TGTGCCAGCAGTTGGACTAGCGGGACAGATACGCAGTATTTT. Amino acids: CASSWTSGTDTQYF.

CDR3 nucleotide sequence: TGCAGCGTTGAGGGAGGGAGCCGCTATGGCCCCGAGCAGTACTTC. This translates into CSVEGGSRYGPEQYF. The chain joins TRBV29-1 to TRBJ2-7, with 7 positions matching TRBD2. Germline V lookup: CDR1 SQVTM, CDR2 ANQGSEA. Unmatched junction bases numbered 14, after V lost 3 bases and J lost 6 bases. The CDR3 extends over 15 amino acids.

By sample share, this clone is medium-sized (0.01 to 0.1%). The rearrangement links TRBV2 to TRBJ2-2; 8 positions match TRBD1. The CDR3 extends over 14 amino acids. Losses at the gene ends were 6 bases for V and 7 bases for J; bases not matched to a gene: 7. Germline V gene data show CDR1 as SNHLY and CDR2 as FYNNEI. CDR3 sequence reads: CASSLGQGYGELFF. CDR3 DNA: TGTGCCAGCAGCCTCGGACAGGGTTACGGGGAGCTGTTTTTT.

The chain recombines TRBV5-1 with TRBJ2-1; perhaps TRBD2 as D (6 bases). This CDR3 spans 14 amino acids. The germline V gene has CDR1 SGHRS and CDR2 YFSETQ. Trimming took off 5 bases at V and 8 bases at J, with 17 bases between the two ends. CDR3 DNA: TGCGCCAGCAGACATAGCGGCCCTCCCGATGAGCAGTTCTTC. The encoded protein is CASRHSGPPDEQFF.

V gene TRBV7-9 combines with J gene TRBJ1-1; D ambiguous. CDR1 and CDR2 from the germline V gene are SEHNR and FQNEAQ (reference sequence). CDR3 size: 13 residues. V was cut by 1 base and J by 4 bases, with 7 bases left in between. The CDR3 DNA reads as TGTGCCAGCAGCTTAGGGGTTAGCACTGAAGCTTTCTTT. The encoded protein is CASSLGVSTEAFF. The variable domain in full, with the rest retrieved from reference TRBV7-9 and TRBJ1-1, is DTGVSQNPRHKITKRGQNVTFRCDPISEHNRLYWYRQTLGQGPEFLTYFQNEAQLEKSRLLSDRFSAERPKGSFSTLEIQRTEQGDSAMYLCASSLGVSTEAFFGQGTRLTVV.

The chain combines TRBV10-3 with TRBJ1-1; possibly TRBD1 for D (5 bases). Per the germline V gene, CDR1 is ENHRY and CDR2 is SYGVKD. V lost 5 bases, J lost 0 bases, and 13 bases lay in between. This CDR3 contains 15 residues. The CDR3 DNA is TGTGCCATCAGTACCGGACATTTTATGAACACTGAAGCTTTCTTT. Its translation is CAISTGHFMNTEAFF.

This chain uses TRBV5-5 with TRBJ1-5; D is unresolved. Trimming pared 2 bases from V and 4 bases from J, leaving 13 bases between. The length of the CDR3 is 15 residues. CDR1 is SGHKS and CDR2 is YYEKEE in the germline V gene (reference sequence). CDR3 protein: CASSLVGSGNQPQHF. The CDR3 nucleotides read TGTGCCAGCAGCTTAGTAGGGTCGGGGAATCAGCCCCAGCATTTT.

This clone has just a few counts. V is TRBV2 and J is TRBJ2-4; TRBD1 agrees at 11 bases. CDR1 and CDR2 (germline): SNHLY, FYNNEI. This CDR3 has 13 amino acids. With V trimmed by 6 bases and J by 8 bases, 3 bases remained unmatched. The chain's CDR3 is CASRDRGLHIQYF. The CDR3 region has the DNA TGTGCCAGCAGGGACAGGGGGCTGCACATTCAGTACTTC.

A single count supports this clone. This rearrangement joins TRBV10-3 to TRBJ2-7; 12 positions match TRBD1. The CDR3 has 13 amino acids. Germline V lookup: CDR1 ENHRY, CDR2 SYGVKD. J gave up 5 bases and V 7 bases, and 3 bases lay outside the gene matches. In nucleotides, the CDR3 is TGTGCCATCATGGGACAGGGGGCCGACGAGCAGTACTTC. Its protein is CAIMGQGADEQYF.

This clone has only a few counts. The chain recombines TRBV20-1 with TRBJ2-5, with D unresolved. The germline V gene encodes CDR1 DFQATT and CDR2 SNEGSKA (reference sequence). This CDR3 comprises 11 residues. V dropped 6 bases and J dropped 5 bases, with 10 bases sitting between them. CDR3 region: CSATLVETQYF. The CDR3 bases are TGCAGTGCAACCCTTGTGGAGACCCAGTACTTC.

The genes are TRBV19 and TRBJ1-5; TRBD1 matches 11 bases. J gave up 6 bases and V 7 bases, and 5 bases lay outside the gene matches. CDR3 size: 14 residues. Germline CDR1 and CDR2: LNHDA and SQIVND (reference sequence). The CDR3 DNA reads TGTGCCAGTACCCCGGACAGGGGGCTTCAGCCCCAGCATTTT. The encoded protein is CASTPDRGLQPQHF.

The chain uses TRBV11-2 and TRBJ2-5; unclear D gene. The germline CDR1 and CDR2 sequences are SGHAT and FQNNGV. Between the trimmed V and J ends, which lost 2 bases and 5 bases, there was a span of 6 bases. The CDR3 length is 12 residues. The CDR3 protein is CASSLLLETQYF. The CDR3 DNA sequence: TGTGCCAGCAGCTTACTTTTGGAGACCCAGTACTTC. Supplemented by reference TRBV11-2 and TRBJ2-5, the full variable domain reads EAGVAQSPRYKIIEKRQSVAFWCNPISGHATLYWYQQILGQGPKLLIQFQNNGVVDDSQLPKDRFSAERLKGVDSTLKIQPAKLEDSAVYLCASSLLLETQYFGPGTRLLVL.

The V call is TRBV9, the J call TRBJ2-2; TRBD1 is a possible D gene (5 bases). The CDR3 is made up of 18 amino acids. The germline gives CDR1 SGDLS, CDR2 YYNGEE. V gave up 0 bases and J gave up 6 bases, with 21 bases separating them. CDR3 loop: CASSVGAREVGFAGELFF. As DNA, the CDR3 is TGTGCCAGCAGCGTAGGTGCCAGGGAAGTCGGGTTCGCCGGGGAGCTGTTTTTT.

This clone appeared a few times. J is TRBJ2-1 and V is TRBV27; 8 positions match TRBD2. V shed 3 bases, J shed 6 bases, and the junction held 13 bases outside the gene matches. The CDR3 consists of 17 residues. The germline CDR1 and CDR2 sequences are MNHEY and SMNVEV (reference sequence). The CDR3 here is CASSLGPLAGGRNEQFF. As DNA, the CDR3 is TGTGCCAGCAGTTTGGGCCCCCTTGCGGGAGGACGCAATGAGCAGTTCTTC.